Described below is a single TCR beta chain sequence and its context. Its target is not known. TCRdb reanalysed the RT-PCR reads using MiXCR and keeps one entry per CDR3 protein. The sample records under 500,000 distinct CDR3 sequences, 11% being singletons. The source of the sample is a study of response to subunit inactivated influenza vaccine. Whole-study results and caveats: With each seasonal influenza vaccination, the authors suggested, few new T cells are recruited.

Germline V gives CDR1 SGHTA, CDR2 FQGNSA. V gave up 7 bases and J gave up 2 bases, with 15 bases separating them. The CDR3 spans 14 residues. Sample: PBMCs from blood, taken roughly 46 days after vaccination. The rearrangement links TRBV7-2 to TRBJ2-7, with D unclear. This TCR came from a man aged 50 to 60 who received an inactivated influenza vaccine. CDR3 DNA: TGTGCCAGCACCCCAATGGGCGGTACCTACGAGCAGTACTTC. It encodes CASTPMGGTYEQYF.